The rows below give T cell receptor beta chains drawn from one sample of a study of blood T cells in healthy people across ages. MiXCR was run by TCRdb on the 5' RACE reads, yielding one entry per CDR3 protein. Of about 730,000 distinct CDR3 sequences listed, roughly 47% are singletons. The sample taken for sequencing was blood. These receptors were taken from a woman aged 55-75 years in good health. The CDR3 runs from the conserved cysteine through the conserved F or W. A D gene is named only where the DNA matches it firmly. A clone size is listed for some rows: how often the clone was seen (once, few, many), or a class if it is expanded.

d_call: TRBD2; clone_size: -; j_call: TRBJ2-1; v_call: TRBV20-1; cdr3_nt: TGCAGTGCTAGAGAACTAGCGGACCCTAGCTCCTACAATGAGCAGTTCTTC; cdr3_aa: CSARELADPSSYNEQFF
d_call: -; clone_size: -; j_call: TRBJ1-5; v_call: TRBV20-1; cdr3_nt: TGCAGTGCCGCGGGGACCAGGGGTAATCAGCCCCAGCATTTT; cdr3_aa: CSAAGTRGNQPQHF
d_call: -; clone_size: few; j_call: TRBJ1-2; v_call: TRBV20-1; cdr3_nt: TGCAGTGCTAGTCCTCGTCGGACCGAGGCTCGTGGCTACACCTTC; cdr3_aa: CSASPRRTEARGYTF
d_call: TRBD1; clone_size: -; j_call: TRBJ2-2; v_call: TRBV28; cdr3_nt: TGTGCCAGCAGGGGACAGGGGGGTGTCACCGGGGAGCTGTTTTTT; cdr3_aa: CASRGQGGVTGELFF
d_call: -; clone_size: few; j_call: TRBJ2-7; v_call: TRBV7-8; cdr3_nt: TGTGCCAGCAGCTATTATAGGGGGGAGTCCTACGAGCAGTACTTC; cdr3_aa: CASSYYRGESYEQYF
d_call: TRBD2; clone_size: -; j_call: TRBJ2-1; v_call: TRBV7-2; cdr3_nt: TGTGCCGGCAGCTTAGGGGTCGGGGAGGGTTATGAGCAGTTCTTC; cdr3_aa: CAGSLGVGEGYEQFF
d_call: -; clone_size: few; j_call: TRBJ2-2; v_call: TRBV20-1; cdr3_nt: TGCAGTGCAGAGGGTGCCGGGGAGCTGTTTTTT; cdr3_aa: CSAEGAGELFF
d_call: -; clone_size: -; j_call: TRBJ2-1; v_call: TRBV12-3/TRBV12-4; cdr3_nt: TGTGCCAGCAGCCGCGGACTCAGTTGGAGTGAGCAGTTCTTC; cdr3_aa: CASSRGLSWSEQFF
d_call: -; clone_size: many; j_call: TRBJ2-5; v_call: TRBV27; cdr3_nt: TGTGCCAGCAGTTTATCCAGGAGGGAGACCCAGTACTTC; cdr3_aa: CASSLSRRETQYF
d_call: TRBD2; clone_size: -; j_call: TRBJ2-3; v_call: TRBV12-3/TRBV12-4; cdr3_nt: TGTGCCAGCAGTTTACTAGCGGGGTTACCAGATACGCAGTATTTT; cdr3_aa: CASSLLAGLPDTQYF
d_call: TRBD2; clone_size: many; j_call: TRBJ2-1; v_call: TRBV4-3; cdr3_nt: TGCGCCAGCAGCCAAGTAGCGGGAGCCCATGAGCAGTTCTTC; cdr3_aa: CASSQVAGAHEQFF
d_call: -; clone_size: -; j_call: TRBJ2-1; v_call: TRBV7-2; cdr3_nt: TGTGCCAGCAGCTGGGGGGGACAGATCTACAATGAGCAGTTCTTC; cdr3_aa: CASSWGGQIYNEQFF
d_call: TRBD1; clone_size: -; j_call: TRBJ1-2; v_call: TRBV10-3; cdr3_nt: TGTGCCATCAGTCAGCCGACAGGGAACTATGGCTACACCTTC; cdr3_aa: CAISQPTGNYGYTF
d_call: -; clone_size: -; j_call: TRBJ2-1; v_call: TRBV20-1; cdr3_nt: TGCAGTGCTAGAGCTAGGAATGAGCAGTTCTTC; cdr3_aa: CSARARNEQFF
d_call: -; clone_size: -; j_call: TRBJ1-4; v_call: TRBV7-9; cdr3_nt: TGTGCCAGCAGCCGCAGTGCCTTAAATGAAAAACTGTTTTTT; cdr3_aa: CASSRSALNEKLFF
d_call: TRBD2; clone_size: few; j_call: TRBJ2-1; v_call: TRBV6-2/TRBV6-3; cdr3_nt: TGTGCCAGCAGTTCAGCGGGGTTTGATGAGCAGTTCTTC; cdr3_aa: CASSSAGFDEQFF
d_call: TRBD1; clone_size: -; j_call: TRBJ1-6; v_call: TRBV12-3/TRBV12-4; cdr3_nt: TGTGCCAGCAGTTCCTACCCGACAGGGGATTCACCCCTCCACTTT; cdr3_aa: CASSSYPTGDSPLHF
d_call: -; clone_size: -; j_call: TRBJ2-5; v_call: TRBV6-5; cdr3_nt: TGTGCCAGCAGTTACTCTCGGGAATCGGGGCAGTACTTC; cdr3_aa: CASSYSRESGQYF
d_call: TRBD1; clone_size: -; j_call: TRBJ1-1; v_call: TRBV7-2; cdr3_nt: TGTGCCAGCAGCCCCCAGGACAGGGGGCCGGCTGAAGCTTTCTTT; cdr3_aa: CASSPQDRGPAEAFF
d_call: -; clone_size: -; j_call: TRBJ1-6; v_call: TRBV11-2; cdr3_nt: TGTGCCAGCAGCCAAGGAGGGTCAACCCTGGGAAATTCACCCCTCCACTTT; cdr3_aa: CASSQGGSTLGNSPLHF
d_call: -; clone_size: many; j_call: TRBJ2-7; v_call: TRBV7-2; cdr3_nt: TGTGCCAGCAGCTTAGCGAAGTACGAGCAGTACTTC; cdr3_aa: CASSLAKYEQYF
d_call: TRBD1; clone_size: few; j_call: TRBJ2-1; v_call: TRBV27; cdr3_nt: TGTGCCAGCAAACCTGGGGGGACAGGGTACAATAAGCAGTTCTTC; cdr3_aa: CASKPGGTGYNKQFF
d_call: TRBD2; clone_size: few; j_call: TRBJ2-2; v_call: TRBV9; cdr3_nt: TGTGCCAGCAGCGAGGAGCGGGGATGGACCGGGGAGCTGTTTTTT; cdr3_aa: CASSEERGWTGELFF
d_call: TRBD2; clone_size: few; j_call: TRBJ2-1; v_call: TRBV6-5; cdr3_nt: TGTGCCAGCAGCCGGGACCTAGCGGGAGTGCGGAATGAGCAGTTCTTC; cdr3_aa: CASSRDLAGVRNEQFF
d_call: TRBD1; clone_size: -; j_call: TRBJ2-7; v_call: TRBV5-1; cdr3_nt: TGCGCCAGCAGCCAGGGACAGGTCGTCTACGAGCAGTACTTC; cdr3_aa: CASSQGQVVYEQYF
d_call: -; clone_size: -; j_call: TRBJ1-1; v_call: TRBV21-1; cdr3_nt: TGTGCCAGCAGCAAAGAGTGGGGGGGCATGAACACTGAAGCTTTCTTT; cdr3_aa: CASSKEWGGMNTEAFF
d_call: -; clone_size: -; j_call: TRBJ1-5; v_call: TRBV7-9; cdr3_nt: TGTGCCAGCAGCAAGGGTTTTGATCAGCCCCAGCATTTT; cdr3_aa: CASSKGFDQPQHF
d_call: TRBD1; clone_size: -; j_call: TRBJ1-2; v_call: TRBV12-3/TRBV12-4; cdr3_nt: TGTGCCGGCAGCCCGGGACAGATTGGCTACACCTTC; cdr3_aa: CAGSPGQIGYTF
d_call: -; clone_size: once; j_call: TRBJ1-2; v_call: TRBV20-1; cdr3_nt: TGCAGTGCTAGCGGCCAGAACTATGGCTACACCTTC; cdr3_aa: CSASGQNYGYTF
d_call: TRBD2; clone_size: few; j_call: TRBJ2-7; v_call: TRBV7-2; cdr3_nt: TGTGCCAGCAGCTTTCCAACGGGACTAGCGGGAGGGGCTTACAATGAGCAGTACTTC; cdr3_aa: CASSFPTGLAGGAYNEQYF
d_call: -; clone_size: -; j_call: TRBJ2-6; v_call: TRBV5-1; cdr3_nt: TGCGCCAGCAGCTTGTCCTCAGGTACGAGTCCTGGGGCCAACGTCCTGACTTTC; cdr3_aa: CASSLSSGTSPGANVLTF
d_call: -; clone_size: -; j_call: TRBJ2-3; v_call: TRBV4-2; cdr3_nt: TGTGCCAGCAGCCAAGGTGGGGACCCCTCTAGCACAGATACGCAGTATTTT; cdr3_aa: CASSQGGDPSSTDTQYF
d_call: -; clone_size: -; j_call: TRBJ2-5; v_call: TRBV14; cdr3_nt: TGTGCCGGCAGCCAAGATCGAGCGCAGTACTTC; cdr3_aa: CAGSQDRAQYF
d_call: -; clone_size: -; j_call: TRBJ2-7; v_call: TRBV9; cdr3_nt: TGTGCCAGCAGCGTAGGGGGGTCTCTAACCTACGAGCAGTACTTC; cdr3_aa: CASSVGGSLTYEQYF